These 29 T cell receptor beta chains originate from one sample sequenced in a study of tumor-infiltrating lymphocytes in primary liver carcinoma. Germline DNA was also extracted, while the blood RNA originated from unsorted whole blood. From 500 to 600 ng of total RNA, TCR beta-specific cDNA was reverse-transcribed using a constant-region primer. Nested multiplex PCR, run for three rounds with slightly modified ARM-PCR, yielded TCR beta libraries. PCR rounds one and two used TRBV1-TRBV30 forward primers with a C-beta reverse primer for approximately 11 cycles each. Via MiXCR, TCRdb re-called the multiplex PCR reads, giving one row per CDR3 protein. This repertoire shows some 190,000 distinct CDR3 sequences, about 60% found once; its top ten account for under 75%. The material sequenced was peripheral blood. Receptor source: a man aged 40-50 years with primary liver carcinoma and hepatitis B virus infection.

This clonotype was counted only a few times. The J gene is TRBJ2-7, the V gene TRBV7-9; TRBD2 matches 11 bases. Germline values: CDR1 SEHNR, CDR2 FQNEAQ (reference sequence). The ends lost 4 bases at V and 4 bases at J; junction bases unmatched: 6. This CDR3 is built from 15 residues. The CDR3 region is CASSSPGLAAYEQYF. The CDR3 DNA sequence: TGTGCCAGCAGCTCTCCGGGACTAGCGGCTTACGAGCAGTACTTC.

As to this clonotype: Given the absence of the conserved phenylalanine or tryptophan at the CDR3 end, a read error is likely. The chain employs TRBV11-2 and TRBJ2-5; D possibly matches TRBD1 or TRBD2 (5 bases each). In germline, CDR1 is SGHAT, CDR2 FQNNGV. The length of the CDR3 is 15 residues. Trimming cost V 0 bases and J 6 bases, with 14 bases left between them. The CDR3 bases are TGTGCCAGCAGCTTAGAGAGGGGCGTGTTGCAGACCCAGTACCTC. Translating gives CASSLERGVLQTQYL.

The chain joins TRBV6-5 to TRBJ1-1, with 7 bases fitting TRBD1. The CDR3 runs to 14 residues. The trim removed 4 bases at V and 4 bases at J, leaving 6 bases unmatched. Germline CDR1 reads MNHEY; CDR2 reads SVGAGI. CDR3 in amino acids: CASSSPGQCTEAFF. The CDR3 DNA reads as TGTGCCAGCAGTTCCCCGGGACAGTGCACTGAAGCTTTCTTT.

The chain employs TRBV5-8 and TRBJ2-1, with a possible D match to TRBD2 (7 bases). V was cut by 4 bases and J by 7 bases, with 18 bases left in between. In germline, CDR1 is SGHTS, CDR2 YDEGEE. This CDR3 region has 15 residues. The CDR3, as DNA: TGTGCCAGCAGCCCCAGGGTGGGGGGGCAAAATGAGCAGTTCTTC. This sequence encodes CASSPRVGGQNEQFF.

The chain employs TRBV6-1 and TRBJ1-5; 9 bases agree with TRBD1. The germline V gene encodes CDR1 MNHNS and CDR2 SASEGT. V gave up 0 bases and J gave up 4 bases; unmatched junction bases: 13. This CDR3 has 19 amino acids. CDR3 nucleotides: TGTGCCAGCAGTGAAGCACGGACAGGGGTGGGGTGGTCGAATCAGCCCCAGCATTTT. Encoded protein: CASSEARTGVGWSNQPQHF.

The V and J genes are TRBV11-2 and TRBJ2-5, with D perhaps TRBD2 (6 bases). Germline values: CDR1 SGHAT, CDR2 FQNNGV. Trimming shortened V by 0 bases and J by 4 bases, and 27 bases separated the two germline ends. The CDR3 loop spans 20 amino acids. The CDR3 is CASSLDAPNPLAGGLETQYF. CDR3 sequence (DNA): TGTGCCAGCAGCTTAGATGCCCCGAACCCACTAGCTGGAGGTCTAGAGACCCAGTACTTC.

This chain connects TRBV29-1 to TRBJ2-7, with D tentatively TRBD2 (7 bases). Germline V gene sequence: CDR1 SQVTM, CDR2 ANQGSEA. Trimming pared 4 bases from V and 5 bases from J, leaving 15 bases between. CDR3 length: 13 residues. DNA for the CDR3: TGCAGCGTTGCCCAACAGGGAGGGGACGAGCAGTACTTC. This sequence encodes CSVAQQGGDEQYF.

The J gene is TRBJ2-3, the V gene TRBV29-1; D possibly corresponds to TRBD2 (7 bases). Germline-derived CDR1 and CDR2 are SQVTM and ANQGSEA. Trimming took off 4 bases at V and 3 bases at J, with 14 bases between the two ends. There are 14 residues in the CDR3. The CDR3 is CSVVEGGGTDTQYF. CDR3 DNA sequence: TGCAGCGTTGTTGAGGGGGGGGGGACAGATACGCAGTATTTT.

V is TRBV24-1 and J is TRBJ1-1; 9 bases align to TRBD1. The CDR3 is 15 residues long. The germline V gene has CDR1 KGHDR and CDR2 SFDVKD. After removal of 4 bases from V and 7 bases from J, the junction contained 9 bases not matched to a gene. Written as DNA, the CDR3 is TGTGCCACCAGTGAAGGGGACAGGGCAGTCATTGAAGCTTTCTTT. This gives the protein CATSEGDRAVIEAFF.

To note about this clonotype: Germline and junction disagree at one end, which may indicate a read error. This CDR3 reads CASGQDAGVNTEAFF. CDR3 DNA: TGTGCCAGCGGCCAAGACGCAGGCGTTAACACTGAAGCTTTCTTT. The chain combines TRBV4-2 with TRBJ1-1; D unclear. Per the germline V gene, CDR1 is LGHNA and CDR2 is YNFKEQ. This CDR3 is 15 amino acids long.

CDR3 region: CSAILNSYTEAFF. CDR3 DNA: TGCAGCGCCATCCTGAACAGTTACACTGAAGCTTTCTTT. The chain is built from TRBV29-1 and TRBJ1-1; D not resolved. Per germline, CDR1 SQVTM and CDR2 ANQGSEA. This CDR3 region has 13 residues. With 7 bases removed from V and 3 bases from J, the gap between germline ends came to 15 bases. Complete variable domain (other parts from reference TRBV29-1 and TRBJ1-1): SAVISQKPSRDICQRGTSLTIQCQVDSQVTMMFWYRQQPGQSLTLIATANQGSEATYESGFVIDKFPISRPNLTFSTLTVSNMSPEDSSIYLCSAILNSYTEAFFGQGTRLTVV.

This clonotype has a handful of counts. The chain uses TRBV6-5 and TRBJ2-5; 7 bases are a match to TRBD2. Per the germline V gene, CDR1 is MNHEY and CDR2 is SVGAGI. This CDR3 has 13 residues. Losses at the gene ends were 5 bases for V and 5 bases for J; bases not matched to a gene: 5. CDR3 sequence reads: CASSLTSRETQYF. The CDR3 coding sequence is TGTGCCAGCAGTCTGACTAGCCGGGAGACCCAGTACTTC.

V usage is TRBV10-3 and J usage is TRBJ2-3; tentatively, D is TRBD2 (5 bases). Germline V CDR1 and CDR2: ENHRY, SYGVKD. There are 15 residues in the CDR3. The V end lost 0 bases, the J end lost 6 bases, and 13 bases lay between the germline ends. The CDR3 region is CAISESTSNADTQYF. The DNA of the CDR3 is TGTGCCATCAGTGAGTCCACTAGTAACGCGGATACGCAGTATTTT.

This chain uses TRBV6-6 with TRBJ1-1; 7 positions match TRBD1. J lost 1 base, V lost 6 bases, and 8 bases had no gene match. Per germline, CDR1 MNHNY and CDR2 SVGAGI (reference sequence). This CDR3 has 15 residues. Here the CDR3 DNA reads TGTGCCAGCAGCCCTCCCAGGGGGGAGAACACTGAAGCTTTCTTT. Amino acids: CASSPPRGENTEAFF.

This clonotype has a single count. The rearrangement joins TRBV14 to TRBJ2-1; weak D call: TRBD2 (6 bases). The V gene lost 2 bases and the J gene lost 1 base, with 15 bases spanning the gap. The CDR3 runs to 17 residues. Germline assignment: CDR1 SGHDN and CDR2 FVKESK. CDR3 protein: CASSQPLTSLSYNEQFF. The CDR3 bases are TGTGCCAGCAGCCAACCCCTGACTAGTCTGTCCTACAATGAGCAGTTCTTC.

This clonotype was counted between two and nine times. The chain is built from TRBV7-8 and TRBJ2-1; D is tentatively TRBD1 or TRBD2 (6 bases each). Between the trimmed V and J ends, which lost 2 bases and 8 bases, there was a span of 19 bases. The CDR3 runs 16 residues. Germline V gives CDR1 SGHVS, CDR2 FQNEAQ. CDR3 residues: CASSLSGGLLSDEQFF. CDR3 coding DNA: TGTGCCAGCAGCTTAAGTGGGGGGCTACTCTCCGATGAGCAGTTCTTC. The full variable domain, in which reference TRBV7-8 and TRBJ2-1 provide the parts outside the CDR3, is GAGVSQSPRYKVAKRGQDVALRCDPISGHVSLFWYQQALGQGPEFLTYFQNEAQLDKSGLPSDRFFAERPEGSVSTLKIQRTQQEDSAVYLCASSLSGGLLSDEQFFGPGTRLTVL.

The V call is TRBV6-6, the J call TRBJ1-2; 11 bases agree with TRBD1. This CDR3 spans 15 amino acids. Trimming removed 2 bases from V and 6 bases from J; junction bases left unmatched: 5. CDR1 and CDR2 from the germline V gene are MNHNY and SVGAGI (reference sequence). Here the CDR3 reads CASSYGRTGGDGYTF. In DNA, the CDR3 is TGTGCCAGCAGTTACGGGCGGACAGGGGGCGATGGCTACACCTTC.

The chain uses TRBV28 and TRBJ1-1; 10 positions match TRBD1. The CDR3 has 15 amino acids. Germline CDR1 is MDHEN and CDR2 is SYDVKM. J was trimmed by 5 bases and V by 4 bases; bases with no gene match: 7. CDR3 DNA: TGTGCCAGCAGTTCCGCGACAGGGGGCGGAACTGAAGCTTTCTTT. It encodes CASSSATGGGTEAFF.

Details on this clonotype: The germline gene is not matched at one end of the junction; a read error may be the cause. V and J are TRBV4-1 and TRBJ1-2; 10 bases are shared with TRBD1. This CDR3 comprises 13 residues. Germline V lookup: CDR1 MGHRA, CDR2 YSYEKL. CDR3 nucleotide sequence: TGCGCAAGCAGCCAGGGGACAGGGGATGGCTACACCTTC. It specifies CASSQGTGDGYTF.

V usage is TRBV12-3 or TRBV12-4 and J usage is TRBJ1-2; TRBD1 matches at 7 bases. This CDR3 has 13 amino acids. V gave up 6 bases and J gave up 7 bases; unmatched junction bases: 8. The CDR3 spells CASSTTGYFGYTF. The CDR3 DNA reads TGTGCCAGCAGCACGACAGGGTATTTTGGCTACACCTTC.

This clonotype turned up a few times. The V call is TRBV28, the J call TRBJ2-7; 11 bases align to TRBD2. The V gene end was trimmed by 6 bases and the J gene end by 2 bases; junction bases not matched to a gene: 6. CDR1 MDHEN and CDR2 SYDVKM come from the germline V gene. The CDR3 loop spans 15 amino acids. The CDR3 is CASRLGTSGAYEQYF. CDR3 DNA: TGTGCCAGCAGGCTTGGGACTAGCGGAGCCTACGAGCAGTACTTC. Together with reference TRBV28 and TRBJ2-7, the CDR3 gives the full variable domain: DVKVTQSSRYLVKRTGEKVFLECVQDMDHENMFWYRQDPGLGLRLIYFSYDVKMKEKGDIPEGYSVSREKKERFSLILESASTNQTSMYLCASRLGTSGAYEQYFGPGTRLTVT.

This chain connects TRBV4-2 to TRBJ2-1; the match to TRBD1 covers 12 bases. Germline CDR1 is LGHNA and CDR2 is YNFKEQ. V was clipped by 2 bases and J by 8 bases; unmatched bases: 13. This CDR3 has 18 residues. CDR3 in DNA: TGTGCCAGCAGCCAATACGGGGACAGGGGGCTAAGTTCGTATGAGCAGTTCTTC. It is translated as CASSQYGDRGLSSYEQFF.

This clonotype was seen a single time. The junction differs from germline at one of its ends, possibly a read error. The chain uses TRBV29-1 and TRBJ1-1, with D unclear. The germline gives CDR1 SQVTM, CDR2 ANQGSEA. This CDR3 is built from 11 residues. The DNA for the CDR3 is TGCAGCGCTGTAGCGAACACTGGAGCTTTCTTT. Its protein product is CSAVANTGAFF. Full variable domain (missing parts from reference TRBV29-1 and TRBJ1-1): SAVISQKPSRDICQRGTSLTIQCQVDSQVTMMFWYRQQPGQSLTLIATANQGSEATYESGFVIDKFPISRPNLTFSTLTVSNMSPEDSSIYLCSAVANTGAFFGQGTRLTVV.

Written as DNA, the CDR3 is TGTGCCAGCAGTGCACGTAGGCGGGCGAGCGCGAGGGAGACCCAGTACTTC. Its translation: CASSARRRASARETQYF. This chain links TRBV28 with TRBJ2-5; maybe TRBD2 (5 bases). The CDR3 is 17 residues long. CDR1 is MDHEN and CDR2 is SYDVKM in the germline V gene. Trimming removed 5 bases from V and 5 bases from J, with 24 bases in between.

Regarding this clonotype: A single base separates this from a much larger clone, so it may be a read error. Here the CDR3 DNA reads TGTGCCAGCAGCTTAGACTTAGGGGGAGGTATCAATGAGCAGTACTTC. This sequence encodes CASSLDLGGGINEQYF. The chain has TRBV11-3 and TRBJ2-5; D possibly matches TRBD1 or TRBD2 (6 bases each). V was trimmed by 0 bases and J by 11 bases, leaving 22 bases between them. Germline CDR1 is SGHNT and CDR2 is YENEEA. The CDR3 length is 16 residues. The whole variable domain, filled in from reference TRBV11-3 and TRBJ2-5, reads EAGVVQSPRYKIIEKKQPVAFWCNPISGHNTLYWYLQNLGQGPELLIRYENEEAVDDSQLPKDRFSAERLKGVDSTLKIQPAELGDSAVYLCASSLDLGGGINEQYFGPGTRLLVL.

The J gene is TRBJ2-7, the V gene TRBV6-6, with a weak D call TRBD1 (5 bases). The V gene's germline CDR1 is MNHNY and CDR2 SVGAGI (reference sequence). The CDR3 is made up of 15 amino acids. V shed 1 base and J shed 7 bases, with 17 bases lying between them. The CDR3 spells CASSYLGRVIEEQYF. The CDR3 bases are TGTGCCAGCAGTTACTTAGGCAGGGTAATAGAAGAGCAGTACTTC.

This clonotype was seen only once. This chain links TRBV25-1 with TRBJ2-7, with D perhaps being TRBD1 or TRBD2 (6 bases each). This CDR3 spans 12 amino acids. Trimming shortened V by 2 bases and J by 8 bases, and 10 bases separated the two germline ends. Germline V gene data show CDR1 as MGHDK and CDR2 as SYGVNS. The CDR3 coding sequence is TGTGCCAGCAGTGAACGGGGGCTCAAGCAGTACTTC. As protein: CASSERGLKQYF.

As for this clonotype: This may arise from a read error, as a much more abundant clone is one base away. The J gene is TRBJ1-4, the V gene TRBV11-2, with unresolved D. CDR3 length: 14 amino acids. The germline CDR1 and CDR2 sequences are SGHAT and FQNNGV. Trimming left V 5 bases short and J 0 bases short, with 7 bases between. CDR3 amino acids: CASSGGSTNEKLFF. The DNA of the CDR3 is TGTGCCAGCAGCGGCGGATCAACTAATGAAAAACTGTTTTTT.

To note about this clonotype: At one end the junction does not follow the germline gene, possibly because of a read error. This sequence joins TRBV12-3 or TRBV12-4 and TRBJ2-7; D is uncertain. CDR3 length equals 13 residues. The CDR3 DNA reads TGCGCCAGCAGTTTTAATCCCCGGTACGAACAGTACTTC. Encoded protein: CASSFNPRYEQYF.